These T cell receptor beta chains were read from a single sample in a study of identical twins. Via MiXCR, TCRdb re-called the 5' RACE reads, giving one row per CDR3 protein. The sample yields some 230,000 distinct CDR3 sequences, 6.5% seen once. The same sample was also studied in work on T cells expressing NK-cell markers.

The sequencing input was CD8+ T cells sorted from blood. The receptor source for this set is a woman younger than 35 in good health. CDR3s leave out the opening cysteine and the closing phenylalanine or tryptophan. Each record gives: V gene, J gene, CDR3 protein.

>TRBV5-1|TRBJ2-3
ASSLDSGNQFTDTQY
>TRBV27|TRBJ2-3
ASTGRYRGRIGTDTQY
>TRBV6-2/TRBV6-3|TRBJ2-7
ASSRRAAIYEQY
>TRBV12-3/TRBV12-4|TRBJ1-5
ASTVVGDGNQPQH
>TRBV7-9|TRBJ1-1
ASSPTPSPANTEAF
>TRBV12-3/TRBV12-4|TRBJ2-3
ASSQVSTDTQY
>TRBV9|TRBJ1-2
ASSVGQNYGYT
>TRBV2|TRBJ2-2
ATAWEGDAGELF
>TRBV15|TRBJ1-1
ATSRGFNTEAF
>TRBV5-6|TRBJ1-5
ASSFGTGDQPQH
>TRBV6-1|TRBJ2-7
ASRATGTGYYEQY
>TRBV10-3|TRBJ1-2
AIGGTGRFNYGYT
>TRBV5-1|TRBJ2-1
ASTPAGVAYNEQF
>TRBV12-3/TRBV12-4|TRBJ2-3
ASSPPGTQY
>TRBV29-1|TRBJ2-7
SVRWGAYEQY
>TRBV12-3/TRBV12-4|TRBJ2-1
ASLTSTYNEQF
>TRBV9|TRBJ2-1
ASSSFIRLAGGAEQF
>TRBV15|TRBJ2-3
ATSREAGAGYTQY
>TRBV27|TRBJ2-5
ASSLFTSGRETQY
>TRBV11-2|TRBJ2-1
ASSAPPNEQF
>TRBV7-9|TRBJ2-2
ASNGGGRAGELF
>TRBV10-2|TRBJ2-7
ASSVAGTSVPYEQY
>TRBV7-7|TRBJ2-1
ASSRSGRGDNEQF
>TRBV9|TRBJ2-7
ASSVGRVGYEQY
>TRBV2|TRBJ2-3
ASASGGDHTDTQY
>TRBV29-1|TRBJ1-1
SSLGGANTEAF
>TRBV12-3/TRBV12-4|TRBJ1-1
ASSVTDEAF
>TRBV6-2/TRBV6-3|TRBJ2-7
ASRKRLASSYEQY
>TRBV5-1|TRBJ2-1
ASSLTGTEYNEQF
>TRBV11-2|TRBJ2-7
ASSHPPGADYEQY
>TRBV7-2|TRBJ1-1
ASSAVTRTEAF
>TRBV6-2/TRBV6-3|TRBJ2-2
ASSPRTSLSNTGELF
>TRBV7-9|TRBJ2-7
ASSASISYEQY
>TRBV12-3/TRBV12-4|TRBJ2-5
ASSSLASGTQY
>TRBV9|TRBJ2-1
ASSAQLAVYNEQF
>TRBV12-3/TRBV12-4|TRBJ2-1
ASSHMTGSEQF
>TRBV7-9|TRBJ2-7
ASSLPGLGAYEQY
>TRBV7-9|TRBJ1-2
ASSGDRFYGYT
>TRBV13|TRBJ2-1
ASSSRGTASYNEQF
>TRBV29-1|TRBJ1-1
SVHRGITEAF
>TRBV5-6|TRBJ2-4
ASSSIWGLLGNIQY
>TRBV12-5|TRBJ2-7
ASGLVVASGRDEQY
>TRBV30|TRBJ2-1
AWSPDYNEQF
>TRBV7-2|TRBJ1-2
ASSLRAQWLRRYGYT
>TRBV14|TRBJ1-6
ASSQPRDSNSPLH
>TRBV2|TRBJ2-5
ASSALSQETQY
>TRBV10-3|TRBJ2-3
AISESGTDTQY
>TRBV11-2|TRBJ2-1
ASSLFVVGLDNEQF
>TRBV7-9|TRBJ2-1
ASSPPRGGLEQF
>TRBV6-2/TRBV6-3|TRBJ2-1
ASSAFVGNEQF
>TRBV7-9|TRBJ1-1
ASSQTGPEVF
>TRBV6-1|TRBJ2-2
ASSPGRNTGELF
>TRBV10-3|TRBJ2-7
AIRADPSGALQEQY
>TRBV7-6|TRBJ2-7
ASSPGQEGYEQY
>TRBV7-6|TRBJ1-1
ASSKDRLNTEAF
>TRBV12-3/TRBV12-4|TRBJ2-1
ASRGAGAHNEQF